This T cell receptor beta chain stems from a study of blood T cells in healthy people across ages (dated by TCRdb to the mid-2010s). Concerning the study at large: In model experiments, template switching captured about one uniquely barcoded TCR beta cDNA molecule for every two T cells. Using deep sequencing normalized with unique cDNA molecular identifiers, the study measured how TCR beta repertoire diversity changes with age. The donors were divided into four age groups: young (average approximately 15 years), middle-aged (approximately 42), aged (around 59) and long-lived (about 84). To avoid experimental bias, donors of different ages were spread randomly across the sequencing lanes. Two additional independent replicas of 1 million unique cDNA reads from the same blood draw were analyzed for two donors (one aged 18 to 29 and one aged 80 or older). On the study overall, not on this receptor specifically: A strong correlation was found between observed TCR beta diversity and the percentage of naive T cells measured by flow cytometry. Since profiling was done on bulk unsorted PBMCs, naive and antigen-experienced compartments could not be conclusively compared. The long-lived group showed more naive CD4+ T cells, fewer expanded clones and increased TCR diversity than the aged group, suggesting age selection. As age increased, observed TCR beta diversity per million T cells dropped in a roughly linear way, and a significant reduction was already evident by age 40. Because the CMV infection status of the donors was unknown, age-related changes in expanded clonotypes may potentially have been confounded. Estimates of total diversity based on one million sequenced T cells were considered lower bounds and underestimates.

The germline V gene supplies CDR1 MNHEY and CDR2 SVGAGI. The V end loses 11 bases and the J end loses 2 bases, and a stretch of 15 bases separates them. The CDR3 holds 13 amino acids from the cysteine to the phenylalanine. The kept DNA is CDR3 alone, 39 bases in frame from the first base. Library method: 5' RACE. A second PCR of about 6 to 11 cycles was performed with a sample-barcoded 5' primer and a J-beta primer mix. A unique molecular identifier was introduced onto each TCR beta cDNA molecule by a template-switch 5' adaptor carrying 12 random nucleotides. Each sample yielded at least 2.5 million CDR3-containing paired-end reads. First-strand cDNA was synthesized from all RNA with the Mint cDNA synthesis kit, primed by a TRBC-specific oligonucleotide. Following uracil-DNA glycosylase treatment, all cDNA underwent a first 18-cycle PCR with the universal primers M1SS and BC2_uni_R. On the authors' methods: For normalization, 1 million high-quality reads, each with a distinct molecular identifier, were randomly selected from each sample. Instead of being binned into consensus sequences, reads that shared molecular identifiers were thrown out. MiTCR, with a Q25 quality threshold and the strictest error-elimination algorithm, was used for CDR3 identification, clonotype clustering and error correction. A nonparametric unseen species model with Euler transformation was used to estimate a lower bound on total TCR beta diversity. The raw public reads went through TCRdb reprocessing: fastp at Q25, MiXCR clone calling, in-frame beta chains kept. Rows with one shared CDR3 protein collapse into an entry with the most common genes and DNA. These V and J calls rely on TCRdb rather than the paper's analysis. In this sample the table shows roughly 1.9 million distinct CDR3 sequences, about 39% of which occur a single time. More than 20% of the sample belongs to the ten largest clones.

The roughly 37 donors, aged about 6 to 95 years, were systemically healthy Caucasian individuals from Russia. Each donor gave ten milliliters of peripheral blood, collected into EDTA-treated Vacutainer tubes. Ficoll-Paque density-gradient centrifugation was used to isolate PBMCs, with at least 6 million obtained per sample. Total RNA was extracted from PBMCs with Trizol reagent, with at least 6 micrograms obtained per sample. For every donor, an aliquot of PBMCs went through flow cytometry to measure the percentages of naive CD45RAhigh/CD27high T cells. Note on this clonotype: The target of this receptor is not known. Base qualities are not recorded, but no much larger clone differs from it by a single base.

The V and J segments used are TRBV6-5 and TRBJ1-2, and TRBD1 may be the D gene, going by 5 matching bases. This clonotype was sampled from a human donor in good health. Sequencing input: blood. The CDR3 region has the sequence CAARPPGNYGYTF. The bases read TGTGCCGCAAGGCCGCCAGGGAACTATGGCTACACCTTC.